The present T cell receptor beta chain was sequenced within a study of neurological immune-mediated disorders. General observations from the study: There were no CDR3 amino acid sequences shared by expanded clones across subjects, a result suggesting private repertoires in all groups.

Template-switch 5'RACE cDNA synthesis added a 10-nucleotide unique molecular identifier. TCRdb re-called the 5' RACE reads through MiXCR, storing one row per CDR3 protein. The sample yields about 30,000 distinct CDR3 sequences, about 6% seen once. The sorted libraries started from 850,000 to 1,000,000 CD4+ or CD8+ T cells. This clonotype was counted ten times or more. What it binds is not known. The sequence derives from a woman between 45 and 60 years old in good health. The source material was CD4+ T cells from blood.

The CDR3 coding sequence is TGTGCCAGCAGTTACGGGGGCGCAGAGACCCAGTACTTC. Translating gives CASSYGGAETQYF. The rearrangement links TRBV6-6 to TRBJ2-5; D is possibly TRBD1 (6 bases). V was clipped by 2 bases and J by 4 bases, with 8 bases between them. Germline CDR1 reads MNHNY; CDR2 reads SVGAGI (reference sequence). The CDR3 sequence is 13 residues long.